This T cell receptor (beta chain) originates from a study of monozygotic twins with inflammatory bowel disease. Findings and caveats of the study: Healthy co-twins had higher TCRbeta inverse Simpson diversity than their IBD twins. Treatment differences in immunosuppression may have added variability to the repertoires of patients.

CDR1 is SGHTA, CDR2 FQGNSA, per germline. CDR3 size: 15 residues. Generation of cDNA took place in eight separate reactions per sample. Using the 5' RACE reads, TCRdb records one entry per CDR3 protein without DNA. Found here are roughly 150,000 distinct CDR3 sequences; the top ten clones hold around 2.8%. On this clonotype itself: Its antigen remains unknown.

Total RNA was isolated from whole blood without T cell sorting. This clonotype was obtained from a human donor with ulcerative colitis or Crohn's disease, or a healthy co-twin of an affected twin (not recorded which). Sequenced: blood. The chain uses TRBV7-2 and TRBJ1-4; TCRdb reports TRBD1, a call that lacks DNA to check it against. The CDR3 sequence: CASNPQGARGEKLFF.